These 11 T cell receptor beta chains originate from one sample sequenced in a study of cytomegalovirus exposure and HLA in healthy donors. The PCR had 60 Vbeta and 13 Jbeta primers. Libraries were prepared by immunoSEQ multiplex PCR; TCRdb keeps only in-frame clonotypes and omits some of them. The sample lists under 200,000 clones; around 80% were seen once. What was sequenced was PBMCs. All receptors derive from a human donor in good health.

The CDR3 DNA follows: TGCGCCAGCAGCCAAGGACAGGGGGCCGGTTCGGAGACCCAGTACTTC. The encoded protein is CASSQGQGAGSETQYF. The chain couples TRBV4-1 to TRBJ2-5; TRBD1 matches at 10 bases. Germline CDR1 and CDR2: MGHRA and YSYEKL. This CDR3 spans 16 amino acids. V was clipped by 1 base and J by 5 bases; unmatched bases: 7.

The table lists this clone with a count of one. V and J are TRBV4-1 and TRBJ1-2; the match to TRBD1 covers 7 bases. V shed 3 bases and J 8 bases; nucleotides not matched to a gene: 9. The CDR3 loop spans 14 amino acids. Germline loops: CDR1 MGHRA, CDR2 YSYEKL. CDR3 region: CASSQGQGGFGYTF. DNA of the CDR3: TGCGCCAGCAGCCAGGGGCAGGGGGGCTTCGGCTACACCTTC.

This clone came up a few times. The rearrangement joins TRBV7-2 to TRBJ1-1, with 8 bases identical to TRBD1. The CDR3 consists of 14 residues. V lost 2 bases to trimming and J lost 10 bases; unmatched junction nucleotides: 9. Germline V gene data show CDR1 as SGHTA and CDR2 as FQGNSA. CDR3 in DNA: TGTGCCAGCAGCTTACTGGACAGGGCCGAGGTAGCTTTCTTT. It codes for CASSLLDRAEVAFF. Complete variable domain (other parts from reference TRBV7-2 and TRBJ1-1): GAGVSQSPSNKVTEKGKDVELRCDPISGHTALYWYRQSLGQGLEFLIYFQGNSAPDKSGLPSDRFSAERTGGSVSTLTIQRTQQEDSAVYLCASSLLDRAEVAFFGQGTRLTVV.

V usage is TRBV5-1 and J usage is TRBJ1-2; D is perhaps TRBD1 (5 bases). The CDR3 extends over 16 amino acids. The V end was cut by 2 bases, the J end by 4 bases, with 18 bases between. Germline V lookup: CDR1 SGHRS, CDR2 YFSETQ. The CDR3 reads CASSLGFRVTGYGYTF. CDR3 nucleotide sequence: TGCGCCAGCAGCTTAGGCTTCAGGGTTACGGGCTATGGCTACACCTTC.

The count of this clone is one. The CDR3 here is CASSLIQGATEAFF. For the CDR3, the DNA is TGTGCCAGCAGCTTGATACAGGGGGCGACTGAAGCTTTCTTT. This chain links TRBV5-6 with TRBJ1-1; 9 bases line up with TRBD1. CDR1 and CDR2 from the germline V gene are SGHDT and YYEEEE. The CDR3 extends over 14 amino acids. V was clipped by 1 base and J by 5 bases; unmatched bases: 3.

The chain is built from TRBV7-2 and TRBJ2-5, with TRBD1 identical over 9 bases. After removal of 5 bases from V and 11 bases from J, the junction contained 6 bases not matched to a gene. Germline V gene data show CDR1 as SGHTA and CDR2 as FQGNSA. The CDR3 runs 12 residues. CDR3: CASSPTGQGQYF. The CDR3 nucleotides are TGTGCCAGCAGCCCTACGGGACAGGGTCAGTACTTC.

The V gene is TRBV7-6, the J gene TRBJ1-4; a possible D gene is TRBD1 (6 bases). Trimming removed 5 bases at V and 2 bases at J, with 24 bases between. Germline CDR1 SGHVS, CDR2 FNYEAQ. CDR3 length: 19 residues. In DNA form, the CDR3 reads TGTGCCAGCAGCGCCAAAGGTGGGGGGGCGATTGAGACTAATGAAAAACTGTTTTTT. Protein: CASSAKGGGAIETNEKLFF.

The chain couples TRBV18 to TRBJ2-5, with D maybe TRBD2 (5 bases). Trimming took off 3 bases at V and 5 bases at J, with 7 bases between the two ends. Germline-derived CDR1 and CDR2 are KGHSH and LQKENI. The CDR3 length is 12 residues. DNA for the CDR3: TGTGCCAGCTCACCCGGCGGGGAGACCCAGTACTTC. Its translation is CASSPGGETQYF.

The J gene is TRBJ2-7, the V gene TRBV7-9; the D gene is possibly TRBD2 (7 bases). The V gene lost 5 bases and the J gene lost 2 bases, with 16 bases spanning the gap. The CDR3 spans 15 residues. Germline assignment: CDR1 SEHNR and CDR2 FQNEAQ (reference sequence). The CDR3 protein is CASSPYRGATYEQYF. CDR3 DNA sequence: TGTGCCAGCAGCCCCTACCGGGGGGCCACCTACGAGCAGTACTTC. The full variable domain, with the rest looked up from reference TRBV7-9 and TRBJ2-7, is DTGVSQNPRHKITKRGQNVTFRCDPISEHNRLYWYRQTLGQGPEFLTYFQNEAQLEKSRLLSDRFSAERPKGSFSTLEIQRTEQGDSAMYLCASSPYRGATYEQYFGPGTRLTVT.

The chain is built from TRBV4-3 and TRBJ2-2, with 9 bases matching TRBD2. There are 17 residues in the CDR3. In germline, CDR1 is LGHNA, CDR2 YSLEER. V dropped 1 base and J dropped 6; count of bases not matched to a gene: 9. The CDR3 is CASSQGVAGVWAGELFF. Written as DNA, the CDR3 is TGCGCCAGCAGCCAAGGGGTAGCGGGGGTATGGGCCGGGGAGCTGTTTTTT.

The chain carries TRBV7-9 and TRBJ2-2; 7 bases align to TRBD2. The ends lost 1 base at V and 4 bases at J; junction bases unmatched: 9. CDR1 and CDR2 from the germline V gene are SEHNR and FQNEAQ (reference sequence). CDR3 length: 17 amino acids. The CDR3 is CASSLGAGTTGTGELFF. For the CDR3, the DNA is TGTGCCAGCAGCTTAGGGGCCGGGACTACTGGCACCGGGGAGCTGTTTTTT. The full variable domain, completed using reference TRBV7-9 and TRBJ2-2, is DTGVSQNPRHKITKRGQNVTFRCDPISEHNRLYWYRQTLGQGPEFLTYFQNEAQLEKSRLLSDRFSAERPKGSFSTLEIQRTEQGDSAMYLCASSLGAGTTGTGELFFGEGSRLTVL.